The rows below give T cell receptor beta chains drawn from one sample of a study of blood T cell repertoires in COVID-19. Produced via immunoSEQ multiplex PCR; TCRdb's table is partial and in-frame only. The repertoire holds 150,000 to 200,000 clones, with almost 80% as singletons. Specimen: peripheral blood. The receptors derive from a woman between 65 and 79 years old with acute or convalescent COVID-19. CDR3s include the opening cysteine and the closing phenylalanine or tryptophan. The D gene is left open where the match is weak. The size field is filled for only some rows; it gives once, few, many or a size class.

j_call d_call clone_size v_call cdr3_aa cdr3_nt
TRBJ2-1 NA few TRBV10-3 CAISESGGSYNEQFF TGTGCCATCAGTGAGTCGGGTGGGAGTTACAATGAGCAGTTCTTC
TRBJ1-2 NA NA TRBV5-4 CASGNAGPYGYTF TGTGCCAGCGGTAATGCAGGGCCCTATGGCTACACCTTC
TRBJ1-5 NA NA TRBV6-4 CASSVVPNQPQHF TGTGCCAGCAGTGTAGTTCCCAATCAGCCCCAGCATTTT
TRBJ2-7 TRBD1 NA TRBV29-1 CSVRLTGAYEQYF TGCAGCGTACGCTTGACAGGGGCCTACGAGCAGTACTTC
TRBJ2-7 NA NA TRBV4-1 CASSQDPGLNYEQYF TGCGCCAGCAGCCAAGATCCGGGACTGAACTACGAGCAGTACTTC
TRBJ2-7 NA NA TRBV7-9 CASSRGAYEQYF TGTGCCAGCAGCCGTGGAGCCTACGAGCAGTACTTC
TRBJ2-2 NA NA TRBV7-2 CASSSLYANTGELFF TGTGCCAGCAGCTCCCTCTACGCGAACACCGGGGAGCTGTTTTTT
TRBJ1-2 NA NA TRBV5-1 CASSLNSQGYTF TGCGCCAGCAGCTTGAACAGCCAAGGCTACACCTTC
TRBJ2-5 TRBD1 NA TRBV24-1 CATSGQTGTGNQETQYF TGTGCCACCAGTGGACAGACCGGGACAGGCAACCAAGAGACCCAGTACTTC
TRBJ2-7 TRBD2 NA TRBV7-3 CASSFAGGNGYEQYF TGTGCCAGCAGCTTTGCGGGAGGTAACGGTTACGAGCAGTACTTC
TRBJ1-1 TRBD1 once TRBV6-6 CASNLQGGSTEAFF TGTGCCAGCAACTTACAGGGGGGAAGCACTGAAGCTTTCTTT
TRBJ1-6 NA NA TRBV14 CASSQDRYNSPLHF TGTGCCAGCAGCCAAGACAGGTATAATTCACCCCTCCACTTT
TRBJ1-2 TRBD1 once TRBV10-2 CASSEHRGRLNTF TGCGCCAGCAGCGAACACAGGGGACGTCTTAACACCTTC
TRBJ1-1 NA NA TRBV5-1 CASSYRGYAEAFF TGCGCCAGCAGCTACCGGGGATACGCTGAAGCTTTCTTT
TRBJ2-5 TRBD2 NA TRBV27 CASSQTSGRAKETQYF TGTGCCAGCAGTCAAACTAGCGGGAGAGCCAAAGAGACCCAGTACTTC